This is a list of T cell receptor beta chains from one sample in a study of early T cells in non-severe SARS-CoV-2 infection. Via MiXCR, TCRdb re-called the 5' RACE reads, giving one row per CDR3 protein. The sample includes tens of thousands of distinct CDR3 sequences, less than 5% seen only once; the top ten take 8% to 10%. The sample was whole blood. Source of these receptors: an adult who was a healthcare worker with PCR-confirmed SARS-CoV-2 infection or an uninfected control (not recorded which). Both conserved end residues are part of each CDR3. The order of the fields is clone size, J gene, V gene, D gene, CDR3 DNA, CDR3 protein. D genes are given only for firm matches. Some rows mark clone size as missing; the rest say once, few, many or name a class of expanded clone.

many,TRBJ2-2,TRBV7-2,TRBD1,TGTGCCAGCAGCTTAGGACAGGGATACACCGGGGAGCTGTTTTTT,CASSLGQGYTGELFF
many,TRBJ2-5,TRBV3-1,-,TGTGCCAGCAGCCAAGGCACGACAGGGACTCAAGAGACCCAGTACTTC,CASSQGTTGTQETQYF
many,TRBJ2-1,TRBV24-1,TRBD2,TGTGCCACCAGTGATACGACTAGCGGGAGTCTTAATGAGCAGTTCTTC,CATSDTTSGSLNEQFF
few,TRBJ2-7,TRBV6-2/TRBV6-3,-,TGTGCCAGCAGGAACCCCGGGACCCCCTACGAGCAGTACTTC,CASRNPGTPYEQYF
many,TRBJ2-5,TRBV7-2,-,TGTGCCAGCGGCAGGGGACCCCAAGAGACCCAGTACTTC,CASGRGPQETQYF
many,TRBJ2-5,TRBV20-1,TRBD2,TGCAGTGCCCTGGGACTAGCGGGTGACGGGGAGACCCAGTACTTC,CSALGLAGDGETQYF
many,TRBJ2-1,TRBV28,-,TGTGCCAGCAGTTTTCAGGACAACTACAATGAGCAGTTCTTC,CASSFQDNYNEQFF
many,TRBJ2-1,TRBV12-3/TRBV12-4,TRBD2,TGTGCCAGCAGTGCCCAGGCGGGAGTAACAAATGAGCAGTTCTTC,CASSAQAGVTNEQFF
many,TRBJ2-2,TRBV7-9,-,TGTGCCAGCAGCTTGTTGGGGACCGGCGGCTCCGGGGAGCTGTTTTTT,CASSLLGTGGSGELFF
many,TRBJ1-1,TRBV7-8,TRBD1,TGTGCCAGCAGCTTAGCTCTAATCGGGACAGGGAACACTGAAGCTTTCTTT,CASSLALIGTGNTEAFF
many,TRBJ1-1,TRBV6-2/TRBV6-3,-,TGTGCCAGCAGTTACTCAAAGGGAGTCAACACTGAAGCTTTCTTT,CASSYSKGVNTEAFF
-,TRBJ2-5,TRBV19,TRBD1,TGTGCCAGTAACATACAGGGGGCCTCAAGGGAGACCCAGTACTTC,CASNIQGASRETQYF
many,TRBJ2-1,TRBV30,-,TGTGCCTGGAGTGTGGTGGGGCGCAATGAGCAGTTCTTC,CAWSVVGRNEQFF
-,TRBJ2-7,TRBV7-8,-,TGTGCCAGCAGCTTAGGTACCGGCCTTTACGAGCAGTACTTC,CASSLGTGLYEQYF
-,TRBJ2-2,TRBV12-3/TRBV12-4,-,TGTGCCAGCAGTTTTCGAGGGTTTACCGGGGAGCTGTTTTTT,CASSFRGFTGELFF
many,TRBJ2-7,TRBV7-2,TRBD1,TGTGCCAGCAGCCTAGGACAGGGGCGCGAGCAGTACTTC,CASSLGQGREQYF
few,TRBJ2-4,TRBV10-3,TRBD1,TGTGCCATCAGCCTAGGGACAGGGGGACCCGGAAACATTCAGTACTTC,CAISLGTGGPGNIQYF
many,TRBJ1-4,TRBV4-1,-,TGCGCCAGCAGCCAAGAGCCGTCACAGGGACCGAATGAAAAACTGTTTTTT,CASSQEPSQGPNEKLFF
-,TRBJ2-3,TRBV12-5,-,TGTGCTAGTGGTTCCCAAATTACGTTTTTGCGGGGTTCAAGCACAGATACGCAGTATTTT,CASGSQITFLRGSSTDTQYF
many,TRBJ2-3,TRBV20-1,-,TGCAGTGCTAGAGATCACGCAGATACGCAGTATTTT,CSARDHADTQYF
-,TRBJ2-2,TRBV7-9,TRBD2,TGTGCCAGCAGCTTACCGGGACTAGCGGGAACCGGGGAGCTGTTTTTT,CASSLPGLAGTGELFF
many,TRBJ2-3,TRBV10-3,TRBD2,TGTGCCATCAGTGAACCGACTAGCGGGAGTCCCACTGCAACCACAGATACGCAGTATTTT,CAISEPTSGSPTATTDTQYF
many,TRBJ2-5,TRBV18,TRBD2,TGTGCCAGCTCACGGACCCTAGCGGGAGGTAACCAAGAGACCCAGTACTTC,CASSRTLAGGNQETQYF
many,TRBJ2-3,TRBV7-3,-,TGTGCCAGCAGCTTCGGCGGGCGGTTCACAGATACGCAGTATTTT,CASSFGGRFTDTQYF
medium-sized,TRBJ2-1,TRBV6-5,-,TGTGCCAGCAGTCTTGCGGGGCAATACAATGAGCAGTTCTTC,CASSLAGQYNEQFF
few,TRBJ2-2,TRBV11-2,-,TGTGCCAGCAGCTTTACGTACACCGGGGAGCTGTTTTTT,CASSFTYTGELFF
-,TRBJ1-2,TRBV12-3/TRBV12-4,-,TGTGCCAGCAGTTCCCACCTCGCAGGGACCGGCTACACCTTC,CASSSHLAGTGYTF
many,TRBJ1-5,TRBV24-1,-,TGTGCCACTAGTGCATATGGCAATCAGCCCCAGCATTTT,CATSAYGNQPQHF
many,TRBJ2-1,TRBV20-1,TRBD2,TGCAGTGCCCCAGGTACCGGGACTAGCGGGAGCTTCGATGAGCAGTTCTTC,CSAPGTGTSGSFDEQFF
few,TRBJ2-1,TRBV29-1,-,TGCAGCGTTGCGGGTAACTCCTACAATGAGCAGTTCTTC,CSVAGNSYNEQFF
many,TRBJ2-1,TRBV10-3,-,TGTGCCATCAGGGAAGATCGCTACAATGAGCAGTTCTTC,CAIREDRYNEQFF
many,TRBJ2-1,TRBV20-1,TRBD2,TGCAGTGCTAGAGGACTAGCGGAGTACTACAATGAGCAGTTCTTC,CSARGLAEYYNEQFF
many,TRBJ2-5,TRBV15,TRBD1,TGTGCCACCAGCACCGGACAGGGCGGCGGAGAGACCCAGTACTTC,CATSTGQGGGETQYF
few,TRBJ2-1,TRBV9,TRBD2,TGTGCCAGCAGCGTAGCTGGACTAGCGCAATACAATGAGCAGTTCTTC,CASSVAGLAQYNEQFF
few,TRBJ2-2,TRBV9,TRBD1,TGTGCCAGCAGCGTCACAGGGGACACCGGGGAGCTGTTTTTT,CASSVTGDTGELFF
many,TRBJ2-1,TRBV4-3,TRBD1,TGCGCCAGCAGCCAAGTGGGGTGGGGACAGGGCTACAATGAGCAGTTCTTC,CASSQVGWGQGYNEQFF
few,TRBJ2-3,TRBV19,-,TGTGCCAGTAGTTACGGTAGCGGACGCACAGATACGCAGTATTTT,CASSYGSGRTDTQYF
few,TRBJ2-4,TRBV7-2,-,TGTGCCAGCAGCTTAGGACAGTTACTAGCCAAAAACATTCAGTACTTC,CASSLGQLLAKNIQYF
many,TRBJ1-6,TRBV7-9,-,TGTGCCAGCAGCCCCGGACAGTGGTATAATTCACCCCTCCACTTT,CASSPGQWYNSPLHF
many,TRBJ1-4,TRBV7-9,-,TGTGCCAGCAGCCGTTATACGGGACGGTTTAATGAAAAACTGTTTTTT,CASSRYTGRFNEKLFF
few,TRBJ2-7,TRBV29-1,TRBD1,TGCAGCGCCAGCTCCGGGACAGCCTACGAGCAGTACTTC,CSASSGTAYEQYF